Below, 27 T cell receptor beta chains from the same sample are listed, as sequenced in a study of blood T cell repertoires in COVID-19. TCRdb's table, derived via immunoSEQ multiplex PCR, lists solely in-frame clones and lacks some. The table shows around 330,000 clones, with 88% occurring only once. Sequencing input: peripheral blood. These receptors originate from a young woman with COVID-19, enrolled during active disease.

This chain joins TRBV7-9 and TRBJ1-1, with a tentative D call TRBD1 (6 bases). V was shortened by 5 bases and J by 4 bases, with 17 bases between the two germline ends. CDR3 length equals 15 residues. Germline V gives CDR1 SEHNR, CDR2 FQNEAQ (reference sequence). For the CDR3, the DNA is TGTGCCAGCAGCCACCCAGCTTGGGGGCCCACTGAAGCTTTCTTT. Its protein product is CASSHPAWGPTEAFF.

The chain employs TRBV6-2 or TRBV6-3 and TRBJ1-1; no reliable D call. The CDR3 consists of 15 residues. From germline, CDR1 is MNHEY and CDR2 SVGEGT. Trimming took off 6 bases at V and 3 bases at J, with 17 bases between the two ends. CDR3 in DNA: TGTGCCAGCAGCAACCCCGATAGACGGGACACTGAAGCTTTCTTT. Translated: CASSNPDRRDTEAFF.

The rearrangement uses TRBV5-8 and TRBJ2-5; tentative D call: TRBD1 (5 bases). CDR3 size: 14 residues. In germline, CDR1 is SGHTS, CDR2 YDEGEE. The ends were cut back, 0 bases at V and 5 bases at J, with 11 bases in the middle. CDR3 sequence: CASSLGRVPETQYF. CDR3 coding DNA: TGTGCCAGCAGCTTGGGCAGGGTGCCTGAGACCCAGTACTTC.

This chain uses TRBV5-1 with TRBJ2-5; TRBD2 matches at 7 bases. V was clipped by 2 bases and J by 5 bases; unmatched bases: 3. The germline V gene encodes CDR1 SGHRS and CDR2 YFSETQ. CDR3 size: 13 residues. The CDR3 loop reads CASSFGGGETQYF. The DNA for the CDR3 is TGCGCCAGCAGCTTTGGGGGAGGGGAGACCCAGTACTTC.

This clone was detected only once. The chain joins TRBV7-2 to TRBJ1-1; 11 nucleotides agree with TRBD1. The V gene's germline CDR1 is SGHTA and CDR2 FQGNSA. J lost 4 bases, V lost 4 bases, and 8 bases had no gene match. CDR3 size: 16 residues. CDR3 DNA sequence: TGTGCCAGCAGCTCTCAGCCCGGGACAGGGGGCACTGAAGCTTTCTTT. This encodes CASSSQPGTGGTEAFF.

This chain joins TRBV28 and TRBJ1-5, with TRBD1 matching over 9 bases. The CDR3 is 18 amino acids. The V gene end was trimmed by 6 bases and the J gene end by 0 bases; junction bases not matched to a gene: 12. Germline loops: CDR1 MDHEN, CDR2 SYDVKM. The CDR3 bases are TGTGCCAGCAGCCCTGTGACAGGGGGAGGCTATAGCAATCAGCCCCAGCATTTT. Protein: CASSPVTGGGYSNQPQHF.

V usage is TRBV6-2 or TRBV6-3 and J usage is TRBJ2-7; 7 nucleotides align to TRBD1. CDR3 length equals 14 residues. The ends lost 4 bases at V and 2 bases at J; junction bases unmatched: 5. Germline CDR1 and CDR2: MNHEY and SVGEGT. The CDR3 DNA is TGTGCCAGCAGTTTAGGGGGCTTAACCTACGAGCAGTACTTC. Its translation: CASSLGGLTYEQYF.

In nucleotides, the CDR3 is TGTGCCAGCAGTGAGAGGCAAAGCAATCAGCCCCAGCATTTT. Translated, it gives CASSERQSNQPQHF. J is TRBJ1-5 and V is TRBV6-1; D uncertain. V lost 3 bases to trimming and J lost 1 base, with 7 bases between them. The CDR3 loop spans 14 amino acids. In germline, CDR1 is MNHNS, CDR2 SASEGT.

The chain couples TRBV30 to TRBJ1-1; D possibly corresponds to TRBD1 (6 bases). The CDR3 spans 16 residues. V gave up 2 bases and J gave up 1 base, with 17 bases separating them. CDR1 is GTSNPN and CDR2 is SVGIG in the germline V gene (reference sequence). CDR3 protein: CAWSILPTGGNTEAFF. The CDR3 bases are TGTGCCTGGAGTATATTACCGACAGGTGGGAACACTGAAGCTTTCTTT.

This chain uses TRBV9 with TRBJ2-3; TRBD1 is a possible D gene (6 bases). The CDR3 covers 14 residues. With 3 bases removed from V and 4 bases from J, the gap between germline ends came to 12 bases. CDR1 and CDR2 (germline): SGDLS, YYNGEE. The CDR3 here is CASSGGGNADTQYF. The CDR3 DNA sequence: TGTGCCAGCAGCGGAGGGGGAAACGCAGATACGCAGTATTTT.

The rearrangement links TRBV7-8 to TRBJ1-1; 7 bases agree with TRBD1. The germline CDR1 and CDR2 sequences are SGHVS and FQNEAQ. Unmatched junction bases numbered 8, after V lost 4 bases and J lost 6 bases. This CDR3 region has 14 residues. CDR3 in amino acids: CASSSGGADAEAFF. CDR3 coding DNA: TGTGCCAGCAGCTCAGGGGGTGCTGACGCTGAAGCTTTCTTT.

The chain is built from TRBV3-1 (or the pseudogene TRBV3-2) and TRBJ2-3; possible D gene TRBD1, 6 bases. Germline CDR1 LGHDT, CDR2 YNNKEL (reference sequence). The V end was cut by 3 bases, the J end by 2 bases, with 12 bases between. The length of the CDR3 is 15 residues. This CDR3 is CASSHRGYDTDTQYF. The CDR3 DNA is TGTGCCAGCAGCCACAGGGGATACGACACAGATACGCAGTATTTT.

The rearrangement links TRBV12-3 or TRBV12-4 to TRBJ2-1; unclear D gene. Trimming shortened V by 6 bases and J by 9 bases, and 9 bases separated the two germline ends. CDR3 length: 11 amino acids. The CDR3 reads CASRTLAEQFF. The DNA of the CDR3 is TGTGCCAGCAGAACTCTTGCTGAGCAGTTCTTC.

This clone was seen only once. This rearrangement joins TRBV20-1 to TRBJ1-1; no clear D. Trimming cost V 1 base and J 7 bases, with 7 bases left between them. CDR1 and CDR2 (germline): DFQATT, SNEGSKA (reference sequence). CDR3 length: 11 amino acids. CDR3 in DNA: TGCAGTGCTAGAGCAGTGAATGAAGCTTTCTTT. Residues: CSARAVNEAFF.

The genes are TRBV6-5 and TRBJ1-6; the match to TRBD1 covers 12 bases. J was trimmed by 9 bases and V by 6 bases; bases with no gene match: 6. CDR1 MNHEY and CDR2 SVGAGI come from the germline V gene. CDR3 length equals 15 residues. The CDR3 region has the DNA TGTGCCAGCAGGGGGACAGGGGGCGTCGGTTCACCCCTCCACTTT. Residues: CASRGTGGVGSPLHF.

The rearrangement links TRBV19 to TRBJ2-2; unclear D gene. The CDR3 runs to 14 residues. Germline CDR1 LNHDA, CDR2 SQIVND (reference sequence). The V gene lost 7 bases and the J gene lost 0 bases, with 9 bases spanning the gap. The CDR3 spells CASTPRANTGELFF. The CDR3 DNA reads TGTGCCAGTACGCCACGGGCGAACACCGGGGAGCTGTTTTTT.

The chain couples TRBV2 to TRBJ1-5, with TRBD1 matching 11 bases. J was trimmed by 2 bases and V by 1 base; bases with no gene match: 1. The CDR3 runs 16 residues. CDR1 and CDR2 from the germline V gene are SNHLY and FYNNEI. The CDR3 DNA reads TGTGCCAGCAGTGAAGGGACAGGGGGCGGCAATCAGCCCCAGCATTTT. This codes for CASSEGTGGGNQPQHF.

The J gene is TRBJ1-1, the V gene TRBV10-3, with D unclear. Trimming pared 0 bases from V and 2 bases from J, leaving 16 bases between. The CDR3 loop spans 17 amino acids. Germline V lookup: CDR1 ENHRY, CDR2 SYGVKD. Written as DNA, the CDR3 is TGTGCCATCAGTGAGTCTGCGGGGAGTCGAAAAAACACTGAAGCTTTCTTT. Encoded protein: CAISESAGSRKNTEAFF.

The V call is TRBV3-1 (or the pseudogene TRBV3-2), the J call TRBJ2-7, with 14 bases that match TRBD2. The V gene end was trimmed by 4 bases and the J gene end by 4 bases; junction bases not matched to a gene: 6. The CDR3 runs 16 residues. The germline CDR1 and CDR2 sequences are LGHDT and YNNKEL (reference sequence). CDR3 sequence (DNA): TGTGCCAGCAGCCGAGGGACTAGCGGGGGTTATTACGAGCAGTACTTC. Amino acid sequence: CASSRGTSGGYYEQYF.

CDR3 sequence: CASSRQGAAMDSPLHF. DNA of the CDR3: TGTGCCAGCAGCCGACAGGGGGCGGCTATGGATTCACCCCTCCACTTT. The V call is TRBV3-1 (or the pseudogene TRBV3-2), the J call TRBJ1-6; the match to TRBD1 covers 10 bases. This CDR3 spans 16 amino acids. Per the germline V gene, CDR1 is LGHDT and CDR2 is YNNKEL (reference sequence). Trimming cost V 4 bases and J 8 bases; bases outside gene matches: 8.

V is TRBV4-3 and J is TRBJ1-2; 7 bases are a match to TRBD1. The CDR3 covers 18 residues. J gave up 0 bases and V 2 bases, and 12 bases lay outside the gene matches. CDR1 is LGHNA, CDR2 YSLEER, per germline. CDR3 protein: CASSQYRDSRVANYGYTF. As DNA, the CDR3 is TGCGCCAGCAGCCAATACCGGGACAGTCGAGTTGCTAACTATGGCTACACCTTC.

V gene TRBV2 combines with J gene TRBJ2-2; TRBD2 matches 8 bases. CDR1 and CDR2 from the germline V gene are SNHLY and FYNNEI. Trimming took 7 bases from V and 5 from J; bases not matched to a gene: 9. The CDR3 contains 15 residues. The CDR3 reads CASIQTSAGTGELFF. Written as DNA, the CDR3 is TGTGCCAGCATCCAGACTAGCGCGGGTACCGGGGAGCTGTTTTTT.

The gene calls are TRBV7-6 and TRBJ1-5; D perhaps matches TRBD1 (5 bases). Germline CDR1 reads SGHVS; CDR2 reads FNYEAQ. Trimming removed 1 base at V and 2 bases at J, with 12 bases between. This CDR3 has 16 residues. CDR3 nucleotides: TGTGCCAGCAGCTTAGGGGGGGACCAGCGCAATCAGCCCCAGCATTTT. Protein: CASSLGGDQRNQPQHF.

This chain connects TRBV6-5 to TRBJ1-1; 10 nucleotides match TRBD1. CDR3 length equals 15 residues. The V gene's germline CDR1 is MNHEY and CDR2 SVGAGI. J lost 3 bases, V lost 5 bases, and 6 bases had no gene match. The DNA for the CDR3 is TGTGCCAGCAGTCCGGACAGGGGGGAATACACTGAAGCTTTCTTT. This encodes CASSPDRGEYTEAFF.

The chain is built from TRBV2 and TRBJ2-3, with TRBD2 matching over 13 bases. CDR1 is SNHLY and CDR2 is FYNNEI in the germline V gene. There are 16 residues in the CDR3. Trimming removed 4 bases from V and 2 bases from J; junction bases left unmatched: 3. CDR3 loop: CASSATSGGHTDTQYF. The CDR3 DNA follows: TGTGCCAGCAGTGCGACTAGCGGGGGGCACACAGATACGCAGTATTTT. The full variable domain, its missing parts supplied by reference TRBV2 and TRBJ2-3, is EPEVTQTPSHQVTQMGQEVILRCVPISNHLYFYWYRQILGQKVEFLVSFYNNEISEKSEIFDDQFSVERPDGSNFTLKIRSTKLEDSAMYFCASSATSGGHTDTQYFGPGTRLTVL.

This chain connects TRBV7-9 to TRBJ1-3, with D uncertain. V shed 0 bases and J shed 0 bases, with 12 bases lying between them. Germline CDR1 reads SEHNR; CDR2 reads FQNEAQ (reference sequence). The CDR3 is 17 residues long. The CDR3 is CASSLANRKSSGNTIYF. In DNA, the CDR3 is TGTGCCAGCAGCTTAGCGAACAGAAAATCCTCTGGAAACACCATATATTTT.

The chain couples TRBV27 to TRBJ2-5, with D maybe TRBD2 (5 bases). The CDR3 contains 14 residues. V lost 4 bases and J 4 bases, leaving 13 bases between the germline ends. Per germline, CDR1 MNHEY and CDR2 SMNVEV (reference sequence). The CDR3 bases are TGTGCCAGCAGTTCCCTCAGCGGAGTAGAGACCCAGTACTTC. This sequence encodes CASSSLSGVETQYF.